What follows are 10 T cell receptor beta chains derived from one specimen sequenced in a study of blood T cell repertoires in COVID-19. The repertoire was sequenced with immunoSEQ multiplex PCR; TCRdb's copy has only in-frame clones and lacks some. The repertoire has roughly 200,000 clones, 80% to 90% of them found once; the top ten carry 1.2%. Sequenced material: PBMCs or T cells enriched from blood (not recorded which). These receptors were obtained from a man aged 30 to 39 who had recovered from COVID-19.

This clone has just one count. The chain recombines TRBV10-3 with TRBJ2-3; 8 bases are shared with TRBD2. V trimming: 6 bases; J trimming: 7 bases; junction bases outside the gene matches: 15. Germline CDR1 and CDR2: ENHRY and SYGVKD. The CDR3 is 16 amino acids. In DNA form, the CDR3 reads TGTGCCATCAGGTCGTCGGGTAGCGGGGCTCGGAATACGCAGTATTTT. Its protein is CAIRSSGSGARNTQYF.

The chain employs TRBV30 and TRBJ2-7; D call uncertain. Germline CDR1 GTSNPN, CDR2 SVGIG (reference sequence). CDR3 length: 13 residues. Trimming left V 2 bases short and J 3 bases short, with 11 bases between. CDR3 DNA sequence: TGTGCCTGGAGTACTTACAACAGCTACGAGCAGTACTTC. Protein sequence: CAWSTYNSYEQYF.

The chain recombines TRBV9 with TRBJ2-7; 8 bases agree with TRBD1. Germline CDR1 and CDR2: SGDLS and YYNGEE. The CDR3 covers 13 residues. The ends lost 4 bases at V and 1 base at J; junction bases unmatched: 1. Here the CDR3 reads CASSRQGSYEQYF. CDR3 sequence (DNA): TGTGCCAGCAGCAGACAGGGGTCCTACGAGCAGTACTTC.

The V call is TRBV27, the J call TRBJ1-1; D is possibly TRBD1 (6 bases). Between the trimmed V and J ends, which lost 5 bases and 5 bases, there was a span of 21 bases. Germline values: CDR1 MNHEY, CDR2 SMNVEV (reference sequence). The CDR3 runs 16 residues. The CDR3 DNA reads TGTGCCAGCAGTCCGCCCCCCACAGGGTATGGGACTGAAGCTTTCTTT. This codes for CASSPPPTGYGTEAFF.

This chain uses TRBV6-5 with TRBJ2-1; 11 bases align to TRBD2. CDR1 is MNHEY, CDR2 SVGAGI, per germline. Trimming removed 2 bases from V and 2 bases from J; junction bases left unmatched: 2. The CDR3 is 16 residues long. Here the CDR3 reads CASSYQTSGAYNEQFF. The CDR3 DNA is TGTGCCAGCAGTTACCAGACTAGCGGGGCCTACAATGAGCAGTTCTTC.

The rearrangement links TRBV7-9 to TRBJ2-7; 9 bases agree with TRBD1. Germline assignment: CDR1 SEHNR and CDR2 FQNEAQ (reference sequence). The V and J ends lost 0 bases and 5 bases, in that order; junction bases with no gene match: 14. The CDR3 totals 18 residues. CDR3 in DNA: TGTGCCAGCAGCTTAGCCAAGGTCGGGGACAGGGCTCGGGACGAGCAGTACTTC. Its translation is CASSLAKVGDRARDEQYF.

This clone was counted a single time. The chain carries TRBV7-2 and TRBJ1-2; no clear D gene. The CDR3 runs 16 residues. CDR1 SGHTA and CDR2 FQGNSA come from the germline V gene. Between the trimmed V and J ends, which lost 2 bases and 3 bases, there was a span of 16 bases. CDR3 loop: CASSLFTGLTDYGYTF. DNA for the CDR3: TGTGCCAGCAGCTTATTTACGGGGTTAACTGACTATGGCTACACCTTC.

V and J are TRBV29-1 and TRBJ2-5, with 8 bases aligning to TRBD2. Germline V gene lookup returns CDR1 SQVTM and CDR2 ANQGSEA. This CDR3 is built from 13 residues. With V trimmed by 4 bases and J by 5 bases, 6 bases remained unmatched. DNA for the CDR3: TGCAGCGTTGTTCTAGCGGGTCCGGAGACCCAGTACTTC. Translation gives CSVVLAGPETQYF.

The chain joins TRBV7-9 to TRBJ2-3; D might be TRBD1 (5 bases). This CDR3 spans 15 amino acids. V was pared by 5 bases and J by 0 bases, with 12 bases between. Germline V CDR1 and CDR2: SEHNR, FQNEAQ (reference sequence). The CDR3 nucleotides read TGTGCCAGCAGCACCTCGACAGTCAGCACAGATACGCAGTATTTT. This gives the protein CASSTSTVSTDTQYF.

V is TRBV5-1 and J is TRBJ2-5; 9 bases fit TRBD1. This CDR3 is 16 amino acids long. V gave up 0 bases and J gave up 4 bases; unmatched junction bases: 7. CDR1 and CDR2 from the germline V gene are SGHRS and YFSETQ. The chain's CDR3 is CASSLAQGQGRETQYF. In DNA form, the CDR3 reads TGCGCCAGCAGCTTGGCTCAGGGACAGGGCAGAGAGACCCAGTACTTC.